This T cell receptor beta chain is drawn from a study of shared clonotypes between healthy human individuals. Study-level findings and limits: Incompleteness in sorted-subset sequencing, despite large depth, was shown by rarefaction. Researchers sampled only blood; tissue repertoires likely differ.

The CDR3 is 13 residues long. V was trimmed by 1 base and J by 6 bases, leaving 10 bases between them. Germline V gene data show CDR1 as SGHAT and CDR2 as FQNNGV. Every subset's genomic DNA went evenly onto several immunoSEQ plates. Sequencing used immunoSEQ multiplex PCR; TCRdb keeps in-frame clones, though not all of them. Of about 680,000 clones listed, 92% are singletons. Naive CD8 cells lacked CD45RO, underwent positive selection for CCR7 and left out terminally differentiated effector memory CD45RA+ cells. About this clone itself: Antigen: not known.

The specimen was naive CD8+ T cells sorted from blood. This rearrangement joins TRBV11-2 to TRBJ2-7; D is ambiguous. This TCR came from a man aged 25-45 years in good health. CDR3 sequence reads: CASSLASIVEQYF. As DNA, the CDR3 is TGTGCCAGCAGCTTAGCCTCTATAGTCGAGCAGTACTTC.